This TCR beta chain appears in the sequencing data of a study of blood T cell repertoires in COVID-19. Germline V gene sequence: CDR1 LGHNA, CDR2 YSLEER. The CDR3 contains 14 residues. The ends were cut back, 0 bases at V and 2 bases at J, with 8 bases in the middle. Data came from immunoSEQ multiplex PCR; TCRdb stores just in-frame clones and leaves some out. The table includes 95,000 or so clones, roughly four fifths detected once. The sequencing sample was made of peripheral blood. This receptor was identified in a man older than 75 with COVID-19, enrolled during active disease. This chain connects TRBV4-3 to TRBJ2-7; D possibly corresponds to TRBD2 (5 bases). The CDR3 DNA follows: TGCGCCAGCAGCCAAGATGTCGGGACCTACGAGCAGTACTTC. Its translation is CASSQDVGTYEQYF.